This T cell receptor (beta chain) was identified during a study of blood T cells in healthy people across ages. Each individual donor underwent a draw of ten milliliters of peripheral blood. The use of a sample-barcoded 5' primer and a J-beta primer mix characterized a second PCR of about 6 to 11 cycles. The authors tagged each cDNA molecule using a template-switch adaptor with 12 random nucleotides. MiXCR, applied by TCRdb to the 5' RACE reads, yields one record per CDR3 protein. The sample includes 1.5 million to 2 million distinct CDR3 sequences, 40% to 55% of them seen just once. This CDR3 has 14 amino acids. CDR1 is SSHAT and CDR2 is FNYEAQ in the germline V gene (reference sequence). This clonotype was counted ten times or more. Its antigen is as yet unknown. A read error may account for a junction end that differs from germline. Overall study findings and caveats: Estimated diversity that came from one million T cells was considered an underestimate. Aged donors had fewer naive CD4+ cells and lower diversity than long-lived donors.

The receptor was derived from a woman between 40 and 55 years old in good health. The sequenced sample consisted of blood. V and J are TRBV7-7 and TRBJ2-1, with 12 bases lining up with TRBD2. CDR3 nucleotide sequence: TGTGCTAGCAGTCCTAGCGGGGGGGGCAATGAGCAGTTCTTC. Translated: CASSPSGGGNEQFF.